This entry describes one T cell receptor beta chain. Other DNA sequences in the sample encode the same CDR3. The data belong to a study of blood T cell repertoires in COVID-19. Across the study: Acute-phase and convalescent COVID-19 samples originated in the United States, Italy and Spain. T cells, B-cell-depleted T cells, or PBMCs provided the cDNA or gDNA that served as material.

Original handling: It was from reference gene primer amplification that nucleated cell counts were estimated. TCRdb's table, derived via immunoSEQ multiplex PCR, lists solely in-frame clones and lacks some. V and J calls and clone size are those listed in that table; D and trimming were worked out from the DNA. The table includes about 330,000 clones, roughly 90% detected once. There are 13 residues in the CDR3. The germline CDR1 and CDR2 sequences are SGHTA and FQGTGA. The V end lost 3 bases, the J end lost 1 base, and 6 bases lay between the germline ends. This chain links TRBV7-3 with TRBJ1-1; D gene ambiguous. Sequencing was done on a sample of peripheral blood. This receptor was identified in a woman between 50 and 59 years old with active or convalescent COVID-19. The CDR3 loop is CASSLTGNTEAFF. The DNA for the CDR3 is TGTGCCAGCAGCTTGACGGGGAACACTGAAGCTTTCTTT.